This TCR beta chain was documented in a study of a mutant IDH1 vaccine in newly diagnosed glioma. Study at large: Scheduled for weeks 1, 3, 5, 7, 11, 15, 19 and 23, eight vaccinations were given to patients. Most had both radiotherapy and temozolomide beforehand; others had only one. There were approximately 62% males and around 40% females among treated patients, whose mean age was roughly 40 years.

The time point: week 11, during vaccination. Alongside topical imiquimod, each dose of vaccine comprised 300 ug of mutant IDH1 20-mer peptide. Newly diagnosed WHO grade 3 or 4 IDH1-mutant, ATRX-lost astrocytomas were identified in the donors. Profiling relied on immunoSEQ multiplex PCR, and the TCRdb table lists in-frame clones only, not all of them. The sample has roughly 130,000 clones, roughly 77% seen once; the top ten hold approximately 5%. The ends were cut back, 2 bases at V and 6 bases at J, with 11 bases in the middle. The germline gives CDR1 GTSNPN, CDR2 SVGIG (reference sequence). CDR3 length equals 13 residues. This clone was counted between two and nine times. Its antigen is as yet unknown.

This chain links TRBV30 with TRBJ1-5; no reliable D call. The sequencing used PBMCs, collected from a glioma patient whose treatment included an IDH1 peptide vaccine. The source is a man aged 40-49 years with glioma. CDR3 sequence (DNA): TGTGCCTGGAGTATCCCTAAGGGTCAGCCCCAGCATTTT. Translation gives CAWSIPKGQPQHF.